Below, 5 T cell receptor beta chains from the same sample are listed, as sequenced in a study of radiotherapy plus CTLA-4 blockade in lung cancer. Clones were read by immunoSEQ multiplex PCR, and TCRdb kept only the in-frame ones, dropping some. The data contain 35,000 or so clones, more than 80% of them seen just once; the ten biggest clones take up roughly 5%. The sample was peripheral blood, taken from a patient treated with radiotherapy plus ipilimumab. These receptors were taken from a human donor with non-small cell lung cancer who had stable disease on radiotherapy plus ipilimumab.

The chain has TRBV27 and TRBJ2-7; D gene unclear. In germline, CDR1 is MNHEY, CDR2 SMNVEV (reference sequence). The CDR3 extends over 12 amino acids. Trimming took 0 bases from V and 6 from J, leaving 6 bases between them. The CDR3 DNA follows: TGTGCCAGCAGTTTATCGGGCCGCGAGCAGTACTTC. It encodes CASSLSGREQYF.

CDR3 protein: CATSREDRVNEKLFF. The CDR3 region has the DNA TGTGCCACCAGCAGGGAAGACAGAGTTAATGAAAAACTGTTTTTT. The chain couples TRBV15 to TRBJ1-4; perhaps TRBD1 as D (5 bases). This CDR3 comprises 15 residues. Germline-derived CDR1 and CDR2 are LNHNV and YYDKDF (reference sequence). V was trimmed by 3 bases and J by 4 bases, leaving 12 bases between them.

This chain connects TRBV18 to TRBJ1-4, with a weak D call TRBD1 (6 bases). Trimming took 3 bases from V and 5 from J, leaving 10 bases between them. The CDR3 totals 14 residues. CDR1 and CDR2 (germline): KGHSH, LQKENI. CDR3 amino acids: CASSPYTGNEKLFF. DNA of the CDR3: TGTGCCAGCTCACCCTACACAGGGAATGAAAAACTGTTTTTT. Filled out from reference TRBV18 and TRBJ1-4, the complete variable domain reads NAGVMQNPRHLVRRRGQEARLRCSPMKGHSHVYWYRQLPEEGLKFMVYLQKENIIDESGMPKERFSAEFPKEGPSILRIQQVVRGDSAAYFCASSPYTGNEKLFFGSGTQLSVL.

Comments on this clone: The junction departs from the called germline gene at one end, perhaps through a read error. The gene calls are TRBV7-9 and TRBJ2-3; TRBD1 is a possible D gene (6 bases). The CDR3 length is 14 residues. CDR1 and CDR2 from the germline V gene are SEHNR and FQNEAQ (reference sequence). CDR3 DNA: TGTGCCAGCAGCACGGGACATAGCACAGATGCGCAGTATTTT. Translated, it gives CASSTGHSTDAQYF. The whole variable domain, remainder taken from reference TRBV7-9 and TRBJ2-3, is DTGVSQNPRHKITKRGQNVTFRCDPISEHNRLYWYRQTLGQGPEFLTYFQNEAQLEKSRLLSDRFSAERPKGSFSTLEIQRTEQGDSAMYLCASSTGHSTDAQYFGPGTRLTVL.

J is TRBJ2-6 and V is TRBV28; D is possibly TRBD1 (5 bases). This CDR3 contains 16 residues. The germline CDR1 and CDR2 sequences are MDHEN and SYDVKM. V gave up 6 bases and J gave up 0 bases, with 12 bases separating them. CDR3 region: CASSETAYSGANVLTF. CDR3 nucleotides: TGTGCCAGCAGCGAGACAGCCTACTCTGGGGCCAACGTCCTGACTTTC.